This entry is about one TCR beta chain. Its specificity is unknown. The data stem from a study of OX40 agonist ivuxolimab in advanced cancers. For the study at large: Treatment of patients was with ivuxolimab, an agonistic anti-OX40 (CD134) antibody. Three partial responders included one hepatocellular carcinoma patient and two cutaneous melanoma patients. General study findings and limits: Some nonresponders likewise displayed low normalized T-cell clonal expansion.

Method: immunoSEQ multiplex PCR; TCRdb's copy keeps in-frame clones and lacks some. There are 53,000 or so clones in the sample; around 82% occur only once, and 2% lies in the top ten. V lost 3 bases and J lost 5; bases outside the gene matches: 8. The CDR3 is made up of 17 amino acids. In germline, CDR1 is SGHRS, CDR2 YFSETQ. This TCR came from an adult with an advanced solid tumor such as melanoma, head and neck, liver or kidney cancer. The rearrangement joins TRBV5-1 to TRBJ2-5, with 15 nucleotides matching TRBD2. The sample consisted of CD4+ or CD8+ T cells sorted from blood, taken in a trial of the OX40 agonist ivuxolimab. This chain's CDR3 is CASSSGLAGGLRETQYF. In DNA form, the CDR3 reads TGCGCCAGCAGCTCTGGACTAGCGGGAGGGCTAAGGGAGACCCAGTACTTC.